One and the same sample provided the 23 T cell receptor beta chains below, sequenced in a study of blood T cell repertoires in COVID-19. Sequenced by immunoSEQ multiplex PCR; TCRdb stores in-frame clones only, minus some. Of approximately 140,000 clones in the sample, roughly 90% were seen once. The material sequenced was peripheral blood. The source is a middle-aged man with active or convalescent COVID-19.

The chain couples TRBV11-3 to TRBJ2-5; D is unclear. The V and J ends lost 0 bases and 2 bases respectively, with 4 bases between them. This CDR3 has 13 residues. CDR1 and CDR2 (germline): SGHNT, YENEEA. This CDR3 reads CASSLDRQETQYF. CDR3 DNA: TGTGCCAGCAGCTTAGACCGGCAAGAGACCCAGTACTTC.

The chain is built from TRBV28 and TRBJ2-1, with TRBD2 identical over 12 bases. CDR3 length: 12 amino acids. V lost 5 bases and J lost 16; bases outside the gene matches: 6. Germline CDR1 is MDHEN and CDR2 is SYDVKM. The CDR3 spells CASSPTSGSTFF. CDR3 DNA sequence: TGTGCCAGCAGTCCGACTAGCGGGAGTACTTTCTTC.

In this sample, this clone turned up a few times. In nucleotides, the CDR3 is TGTGCCAGCAGCTTAGATCTGGGGCGTCTAGGGGAAAAACTGTTTTTT. Its translation is CASSLDLGRLGEKLFF. The chain combines TRBV11-2 with TRBJ1-4; TRBD1 is a possible D gene (5 bases). There are 16 residues in the CDR3. V was clipped by 0 bases and J by 8 bases, with 16 bases between them. Germline V gives CDR1 SGHAT, CDR2 FQNNGV.

The J gene is TRBJ2-3, the V gene TRBV3-1 (or the pseudogene TRBV3-2); TRBD2 agrees at 11 bases. Losses at the gene ends were 6 bases for V and 6 bases for J; bases not matched to a gene: 8. CDR1 is LGHDT and CDR2 is YNNKEL in the germline V gene (reference sequence). This CDR3 is built from 15 residues. The CDR3 coding sequence is TGTGCCAGCAGGCCGACTAGCGGGACAAGGGATACGCAGTATTTT. This codes for CASRPTSGTRDTQYF.

The rearrangement uses TRBV28 and TRBJ2-7; tentatively, D is TRBD2 (6 bases). The ends were cut back, 7 bases at V and 7 bases at J, with 17 bases in the middle. In germline, CDR1 is MDHEN, CDR2 SYDVKM. The CDR3 loop spans 13 amino acids. The CDR3 DNA reads as TGTGCCAGCACCTTCAGGCGGGGAGGAGAGCAGTACTTC. Protein sequence: CASTFRRGGEQYF.

The rearrangement joins TRBV18 to TRBJ1-2; 7 bases fit TRBD1. With 5 bases clipped from V and 6 bases from J, the junction kept 9 bases outside the gene matches. The CDR3 is 14 residues long. Germline CDR1 and CDR2: KGHSH and LQKENI. The CDR3 loop reads CASSTTGKVDGYTF. The CDR3 region has the DNA TGTGCCAGCTCAACGACAGGGAAGGTAGATGGCTACACCTTC.

The V call is TRBV5-1, the J call TRBJ1-3; D call uncertain. CDR3 length: 15 amino acids. Between the trimmed V and J ends, which lost 4 bases and 4 bases, there was a span of 15 bases. Germline lookup yields CDR1 SGHRS and CDR2 YFSETQ. The CDR3: CASSLDLAGGNTIYF. Written as DNA, the CDR3 is TGCGCCAGCAGCCTGGACCTAGCGGGAGGAAACACCATATATTTT.

V is TRBV6-2 or TRBV6-3 and J is TRBJ1-5, with 8 bases lining up with TRBD1. With 2 bases clipped from V and 7 bases from J, the junction kept 4 bases outside the gene matches. The CDR3 extends over 14 amino acids. Germline lookup yields CDR1 MNHEY and CDR2 SVGEGT. CDR3 sequence reads: CASSYGQGVQPQHF. The CDR3 bases are TGTGCCAGCAGTTACGGACAGGGAGTCCAGCCCCAGCATTTT.

This clone was observed once. The rearrangement uses TRBV3-1 (or the pseudogene TRBV3-2) and TRBJ2-2, with a weak D call TRBD1 (5 bases). The CDR3 is made up of 14 amino acids. The germline V and J ends were trimmed by 1 base and 7 bases, with 10 bases remaining between them. From germline, CDR1 is LGHDT and CDR2 YNNKEL (reference sequence). The DNA for the CDR3 is TGTGCCAGCAGCCAAGGACAGATCGGCGGGGAGCTGTTTTTT. This encodes CASSQGQIGGELFF.

The chain couples TRBV2 to TRBJ2-7; TRBD1 matches 9 bases. The germline gives CDR1 SNHLY, CDR2 FYNNEI. V lost 7 bases to trimming and J lost 1 base; unmatched junction nucleotides: 8. This CDR3 is 15 amino acids long. The CDR3 loop reads CASNPRDRGSYEQYF. For the CDR3, the DNA is TGTGCCAGCAACCCTCGAGACAGGGGGTCCTACGAGCAGTACTTC.

The chain carries TRBV27 and TRBJ2-1, with a weak D call TRBD2 (7 bases). The germline V gene has CDR1 MNHEY and CDR2 SMNVEV (reference sequence). The germline V and J ends were trimmed by 2 bases and 9 bases, with 14 bases remaining between them. This CDR3 has 14 amino acids. CDR3 sequence reads: CASSLRGREAEQFF. The CDR3 DNA sequence: TGTGCCAGCAGTTTAAGGGGGAGGGAAGCTGAGCAGTTCTTC.

The chain is built from TRBV19 and TRBJ2-5, with 10 positions matching TRBD1. The CDR3 is made up of 15 amino acids. With 5 bases clipped from V and 5 bases from J, the junction kept 8 bases outside the gene matches. Germline CDR1 is LNHDA and CDR2 is SQIVND (reference sequence). The DNA for the CDR3 is TGTGCCAGTAGTCTCCGGGACAGGGGAAAGGAGACCCAGTACTTC. Translating gives CASSLRDRGKETQYF. Full variable domain (missing parts from reference TRBV19 and TRBJ2-5): DGGITQSPKYLFRKEGQNVTLSCEQNLNHDAMYWYRQDPGQGLRLIYYSQIVNDFQKGDIAEGYSVSREKKESFPLTVTSAQKNPTAFYLCASSLRDRGKETQYFGPGTRLLVL.

The V call is TRBV6-2 or TRBV6-3, the J call TRBJ2-1, with D perhaps matching TRBD2 (6 bases). The CDR3 is made up of 12 amino acids. Germline V lookup: CDR1 MNHEY, CDR2 SVGEGT. V was trimmed by 2 bases and J by 15 bases, leaving 14 bases between them. The CDR3: CASSYDGGVGFF. The CDR3, as DNA: TGTGCCAGCAGTTACGACGGGGGAGTTGGGTTCTTC.

This chain uses TRBV7-3 with TRBJ2-7; D may be TRBD1 (6 bases). Germline CDR1 and CDR2: SGHTA and FQGTGA. Trimming pared 5 bases from V and 7 bases from J, leaving 18 bases between. This CDR3 contains 14 residues. CDR3 loop: CASSPDRYSGEQYF. CDR3 bases: TGTGCCAGCAGCCCCGACAGGTACTCAGGGGAGCAGTACTTC.

The chain carries TRBV6-5 and TRBJ2-3; D gene unclear. CDR3 length: 14 residues. Germline V CDR1 and CDR2: MNHEY, SVGAGI. The V end was cut by 2 bases, the J end by 0 bases, with 6 bases between. The CDR3 DNA is TGTGCCAGCAGTTACGTCCGGAGCACAGATACGCAGTATTTT. This gives the protein CASSYVRSTDTQYF.

V is TRBV27 and J is TRBJ1-5, with D perhaps TRBD1 (6 bases). The length of the CDR3 is 15 residues. Looked up from germline, CDR1 is MNHEY and CDR2 is SMNVEV (reference sequence). V dropped 3 bases and J dropped 9 bases, with 18 bases sitting between them. This chain's CDR3 is CASSLEGTGLRPQHF. The CDR3 region has the DNA TGTGCCAGCAGTTTGGAAGGTACAGGGCTCCGGCCCCAGCATTTT.

The table lists this clone with a few counts. The rearrangement joins TRBV5-1 to TRBJ1-4; 8 nucleotides agree with TRBD1. Unmatched junction bases numbered 7, after V lost 1 base and J lost 8 bases. The CDR3 is 15 amino acids. CDR1 is SGHRS, CDR2 YFSETQ, per germline. The CDR3: CASSLRQGAEEKLFF. The CDR3 nucleotides are TGCGCCAGCAGCTTGAGGCAGGGGGCTGAGGAAAAACTGTTTTTT.

The genes are TRBV14 and TRBJ2-1; 7 nucleotides line up with TRBD1. Germline V gene sequence: CDR1 SGHDN, CDR2 FVKESK. V was pared by 4 bases and J by 2 bases, with 8 bases of the junction left unmatched. The CDR3 consists of 16 residues. CDR3 in amino acids: CASSRSRDRAYNEQFF. The CDR3 bases are TGTGCCAGCAGCCGTTCTCGGGACAGAGCCTACAATGAGCAGTTCTTC.

V gene TRBV13 combines with J gene TRBJ2-7; possible D gene TRBD1, 6 bases. This CDR3 region has 13 residues. Per the germline V gene, CDR1 is PRHDT and CDR2 is FYEKMQ (reference sequence). The V gene lost 0 bases and the J gene lost 5 bases, with 8 bases spanning the gap. The CDR3 nucleotides read TGTGCCAGCAGCTTAGGATCAGGGGACGAGCAGTACTTC. This translates into CASSLGSGDEQYF. Full variable domain (remainder filled in from reference TRBV13 and TRBJ2-7): AAGVIQSPRHLIKEKRETATLKCYPIPRHDTVYWYQQGPGQDPQFLISFYEKMQSDKGSIPDRFSAQQFSDYHSELNMSSLELGDSALYFCASSLGSGDEQYFGPGTRLTVT.

The CDR3: CASSSTGSEQYF. CDR3 coding DNA: TGTGCCAGCAGCTCCACAGGTTCCGAGCAGTACTTC. The V call is TRBV7-9, the J call TRBJ2-7, with D perhaps TRBD1 (5 bases). The V and J ends lost 4 bases and 6 bases respectively, with 10 bases between them. Germline assignment: CDR1 SEHNR and CDR2 FQNEAQ (reference sequence). The CDR3 totals 12 residues. The complete variable domain, with remaining parts taken from reference TRBV7-9 and TRBJ2-7, reads DTGVSQNPRHKITKRGQNVTFRCDPISEHNRLYWYRQTLGQGPEFLTYFQNEAQLEKSRLLSDRFSAERPKGSFSTLEIQRTEQGDSAMYLCASSSTGSEQYFGPGTRLTVT.

The chain carries TRBV27 and TRBJ2-5; 9 bases align to TRBD2. From germline, CDR1 is MNHEY and CDR2 SMNVEV (reference sequence). With 9 bases clipped from V and 5 bases from J, the junction kept 16 bases outside the gene matches. This CDR3 is 16 amino acids long. CDR3 sequence: CASGRRIAGVGETQYF. The CDR3 coding sequence is TGTGCCAGTGGGAGACGGATAGCGGGAGTAGGGGAGACCCAGTACTTC.

This chain connects TRBV28 to TRBJ2-5, with a weak D call TRBD1 (6 bases). V was shortened by 2 bases and J by 0 bases, with 10 bases between the two germline ends. This CDR3 contains 15 residues. Germline V CDR1 and CDR2: MDHEN, SYDVKM. CDR3 in amino acids: CASSLQGWYQETQYF. CDR3 DNA: TGTGCCAGCAGTTTACAGGGGTGGTACCAAGAGACCCAGTACTTC.

The chain couples TRBV4-2 to TRBJ2-3, with 8 nucleotides matching TRBD2. Germline V gene data show CDR1 as LGHNA and CDR2 as YNFKEQ. V was clipped by 0 bases and J by 0 bases; unmatched bases: 2. This CDR3 region has 16 residues. The CDR3 here is CASSQDASGSTDTQYF. The CDR3 bases are TGTGCCAGCAGCCAAGACGCTAGCGGGAGCACAGATACGCAGTATTTT.